These T cell receptor beta chains were read from a single sample in a study of shared clonotypes between healthy human individuals. Measured with immunoSEQ multiplex PCR; TCRdb has only the in-frame clones, and not every one. There are around 2,000,000 clones in the sample; approximately 95% occur only once, and more than 0.95% lies in the top ten. The sample was naive CD8+ T cells sorted from blood. These receptors all stem from a man aged 18 to 30 in good health. Both conserved end residues are part of each CDR3. Fields, in order: D gene, J gene, CDR3 length, V gene, clone size, CDR3 DNA, CDR3 protein. The D gene is left open where the match is weak. Clone size appears in some rows only: once, few, many, or a class for an expanded clone.

. TRBJ2-7 12 TRBV5-4 . TGTGCCAGCAGCACAGACAGTTACGAGCAGTACTTC CASSTDSYEQYF
. TRBJ2-2 15 TRBV4-1 . TGCGCCAGCAGCCACGAAACAGGGCTCACCGGGGAGCTGTTTTTT CASSHETGLTGELFF
TRBD1 TRBJ2-7 16 TRBV27 . TGTGCCAGCAGTCCCGAGGGGGCGCCAGCCTCCTACGAGCAGTACTTC CASSPEGAPASYEQYF
. TRBJ2-7 14 TRBV19 . TGTGCCAGTAGTAGGGCGGGGAACTCCTACGAGCAGTACTTC CASSRAGNSYEQYF
TRBD1 TRBJ1-2 15 TRBV19 . TGTGCCAGTAGTATTTCGGCAGGGGGCGGCTATGGCTACACCTTC CASSISAGGGYGYTF
. TRBJ1-2 15 TRBV21-1 . TGTGCCAGCAGCAAAAGTGGATGGAGAGTCTATGGCTACACCTTC CASSKSGWRVYGYTF
. TRBJ2-1 12 TRBV30 . TGTGCCTGGCTGCCCCTTGGTAATGAGCAGTTCTTC CAWLPLGNEQFF
. TRBJ1-5 15 TRBV15 . TGTGCCACCAGCAGAGATCGCGGAAGCAATCAGCCCCAGCATTTT CATSRDRGSNQPQHF
TRBD1 TRBJ2-7 14 TRBV29-1 . TGCAGCGCCCTAGTGGCGACAGGGGTAGGCGAGCAGTACTTC CSALVATGVGEQYF
TRBD2 TRBJ2-1 17 TRBV9 . TGTGCCAGCAGCGTAACGCGACTAGCGGGGGGCTACAATGAGCAGTTCTTC CASSVTRLAGGYNEQFF
TRBD1 TRBJ1-2 14 TRBV27 few TGTGCCAGCAGTTTAGTTCAGGGGGGCTATGGCTACACCTTC CASSLVQGGYGYTF
. TRBJ1-4 15 TRBV7-9 . TGTGCCAGCAGTCTTCCGGGGCCTGATAATGAAAAACTGTTTTTT CASSLPGPDNEKLFF
. TRBJ2-7 13 TRBV7-2 . TGTGCCAGCAGCCCCGATCCTTCCTACGAGCAGTACTTC CASSPDPSYEQYF
. TRBJ1-4 16 TRBV28 . TGTGCCAGCAGTTTAGTCGGGACAAGCAATCGAGAAAAACTGTTTTTT CASSLVGTSNREKLFF
TRBD1 TRBJ2-3 16 TRBV4-3 . TGCGCCAGCAGCCAGATACCGGGACAGGGGACAGATACGCAGTATTTT CASSQIPGQGTDTQYF
TRBD2 TRBJ2-7 16 TRBV9 . TGTGCCAGCAGCGTAGGGTCTTCTAGCGGGAACTACGAGCAGTACTTC CASSVGSSSGNYEQYF
. TRBJ1-5 15 TRBV11-2 once TGTGCCAGCAGCGACGGACGCCAGGGCAATCAGCCCCAGCATTTT CASSDGRQGNQPQHF
TRBD1 TRBJ2-7 13 TRBV11-2 . TGTGCCAGCAGCTCGGGACAGGGGTTCGAGCAGTACTTC CASSSGQGFEQYF
TRBD2 TRBJ2-5 14 TRBV2 . TGTGCCACCAGGACTAGCGGGGGCCAAGAGACCCAGTACTTC CATRTSGGQETQYF
. TRBJ2-3 13 TRBV4-3 . TGCGCCAGCAGCCCCGACATGAAGGATACGCAGTATTTT CASSPDMKDTQYF
TRBD1 TRBJ2-7 14 TRBV11-2 . TGTGCCAGCAGCATGTTTCAGGGGGACTACGAGCAGTACTTC CASSMFQGDYEQYF
. TRBJ2-1 14 TRBV15 . TGTGCCACCAGCCCGGACAACTCCTACAATGAGCAGTTCTTC CATSPDNSYNEQFF
. TRBJ2-5 18 TRBV7-2 . TGTGCCAGCAGCTTAGCGGGTGGGGGGACACCGACCCGAGAGACCCAGTACTTC CASSLAGGGTPTRETQYF
TRBD1 TRBJ2-2 15 TRBV29-1 . TGCAGCGCCCTGGGACAGGGGGCGCACACCGGGGAGCTGTTTTTT CSALGQGAHTGELFF
. TRBJ2-3 16 TRBV7-9 . TGTGCCAGCAGTACCTGGGGCGACACTAGCACAGATACGCAGTATTTT CASSTWGDTSTDTQYF
. TRBJ2-2 16 TRBV10-3 . TGTGCCACGTTTAGCGGACCCCCCGCGAACACCGGGGAGCTGTTTTTT CATFSGPPANTGELFF
TRBD2 TRBJ2-1 17 TRBV9 . TGTGCCAGCAGCGCCTTACCCCGGACTAGCGGGAGCAATGAGCAGTTCTTC CASSALPRTSGSNEQFF
. TRBJ2-5 13 TRBV4-1 . TGCGCCAGCAGCCAAGTTAGGGGAGAGACCCAGTACTTC CASSQVRGETQYF
TRBD2 TRBJ2-1 15 TRBV11-2 . TGTGCCAGCAGCCCGGAGGCCCTAGCGGGGCATGAGCAGTTCTTC CASSPEALAGHEQFF
TRBD2 TRBJ2-2 17 TRBV27 . TGTGCCAGCAGTTTCCTCCCGGGACTAGTGAACACCGGGGAGCTGTTTTTT CASSFLPGLVNTGELFF
. TRBJ2-2 14 TRBV27 . TGTGCCAGCAGTTTAACTGGGGCTACCGGGGAGCTGTTTTTT CASSLTGATGELFF
. TRBJ1-2 19 TRBV14 few TGTGCCAGCAGCCAAGATCCCGATTCCTCGATTACCCCTCCGTATGGCTACACCTTC CASSQDPDSSITPPYGYTF
TRBD1 TRBJ1-1 14 TRBV4-1 . TGCGCCAGCAGCTTGACAGGGAAGGCCAGTGAAGCTTTCTTT CASSLTGKASEAFF
TRBD1 TRBJ2-1 15 TRBV19 . TGTGCCAGTAGATATCGGGACAGTGTCAACAATGAGCAGTTCTTC CASRYRDSVNNEQFF
. TRBJ2-7 13 TRBV10-2 . TGCGCCAGCGGGAAAGGGAGTTTCTACGAGCAGTACTTC CASGKGSFYEQYF
. TRBJ1-1 14 TRBV11-3 once TGTGCCAGCAGCCCCGGTGGGGGAAACACTGAAGCTTTCTTT CASSPGGGNTEAFF
. TRBJ1-2 15 TRBV6-6 . TGTGCCAGCAGTTACCCCTTGGGGGGAAAGAATGGCTACACCTTC CASSYPLGGKNGYTF
. TRBJ1-5 14 TRBV10-3 . TGTGCCATCAGTGAAGCGGACAGCCTTCAGCCCCAGCATTTT CAISEADSLQPQHF
. TRBJ1-2 14 TRBV5-4 . TGTGCCAGCAGCCTCCTAACAGGGAACTATGGCTACACCTTC CASSLLTGNYGYTF
TRBD2 TRBJ2-7 13 TRBV19 . TGTGCCAGTAGTGCGGGAGGGGGCTACGAGCAGTACTTC CASSAGGGYEQYF
TRBD2 TRBJ2-3 17 TRBV5-6 . TGTGCCAGCAGCTTGGAGCTAGCGGGGCCCTCACGAGATACGCAGTATTTT CASSLELAGPSRDTQYF
. TRBJ2-3 13 TRBV4-1 . TGCGCCAGCAGCCAACTGACTCTGGATACGCAGTATTTT CASSQLTLDTQYF
TRBD2 TRBJ2-3 16 TRBV27 . TGTGCCAGCAGTTTACAGCTAGCGGCTAGCACAGATACGCAGTATTTT CASSLQLAASTDTQYF
TRBD1 TRBJ1-4 15 TRBV28 . TGTGCCAGCAGTTCGACAGGGACGACTAATGAAAAACTGTTTTTT CASSSTGTTNEKLFF
TRBD2 TRBJ2-2 16 TRBV5-1 . TGCGCCAGCAGCAAGGAACTAGCGGGACTCACCGGGGAGCTGTTTTTT CASSKELAGLTGELFF
TRBD2 TRBJ2-3 14 TRBV5-1 . TGCGCCAGCAGTGAAGCGGGGGGGCAAGATACGCAGTATTTT CASSEAGGQDTQYF
. TRBJ2-7 14 TRBV7-8 once TGTGCCAGCAGCTTAAGAGAAGTGCCCTACGAGCAGTACTTC CASSLREVPYEQYF
TRBD1 TRBJ1-1 13 TRBV29-1 . TGCAGCGTCTTTAACCTAGGGGGCGATGAAGCTTTCTTT CSVFNLGGDEAFF
. TRBJ2-1 16 TRBV5-4 . TGTGCCAGCAGCTCCGGGGCCGACCCTACCTACAATGAGCAGTTCTTC CASSSGADPTYNEQFF